Listed below are T cell receptor beta chains from one sample, sequenced in a study of T cell responses to AZD1222 COVID-19 vaccine. This table comes from immunoSEQ multiplex PCR, and its TCRdb copy is limited to in-frame clones, with some not included. The table records tens of thousands of clones, roughly 89% of them present only once. Sequencing was performed on peripheral blood, taken on day 0 of MenACWY control vaccination. The receptors come from an adult in good health. Each CDR3 is given without its conserved first and last residue.

TRBV10-2,TRBJ1-6,14,ASSEAAGDLGSPLH
TRBV29-1,TRBJ1-2,10,SVVGTGHGYT
TRBV21-1,TRBJ2-1,14,ASSKGPGQGAHEQF
TRBV28,TRBJ1-1,11,ASSFPGNTEAF
TRBV4-3,TRBJ1-2,14,ASSPASAGGSNGYT
TRBV5-6,TRBJ2-4,13,ASSEDRAAKNIQY
TRBV7-2,TRBJ1-6,15,ASSLVLGRAANSPLH
TRBV18,TRBJ2-2,13,ASSRTGMGTGELF
TRBV19,TRBJ2-5,14,ASRAGLAGPQETQY
TRBV30,TRBJ2-7,12,AWSRRSTSYEQY
TRBV7-6,TRBJ2-1,15,ASSLGGPGGRNNEQF
TRBV6-2/TRBV6-3,TRBJ2-7,11,ASSRDTDYEQY
TRBV19,TRBJ1-5,11,ASSPGPLRPQH
TRBV18,TRBJ1-5,12,ASSPGTGFQPQH
TRBV12-5,TRBJ1-5,14,ASAPGGGRGVSSQH
TRBV5-8,TRBJ2-1,17,ASSLAKTGTGVSYNEQF
TRBV5-3,TRBJ1-4,10,ARNRVGEKLF
TRBV10-3,TRBJ2-1,14,AIRYSGAGGDNEQF
TRBV5-4,TRBJ2-3,14,ASSLGAGGPADTQY
TRBV7-8,TRBJ2-7,13,ASSLGGVSSYEQY
TRBV28,TRBJ1-6,13,ASTLMGTGGSPLH
TRBV9,TRBJ1-1,13,ASSALGQGKTEAF
TRBV27,TRBJ1-5,12,ASSLLSGNQPQH
TRBV19,TRBJ2-4,11,ASSMKGGNIQY
TRBV12-3/TRBV12-4,TRBJ1-5,11,ASSGASNQPQH
TRBV5-1,TRBJ2-1,16,ASSLGLGTGATHSEQF
TRBV7-2,TRBJ1-1,12,ASSLNRLTTEAF
TRBV5-1,TRBJ2-1,13,ASSLALSDRDEQF
TRBV19,TRBJ1-6,11,ASGIGPNSPLH
TRBV11-3,TRBJ1-4,12,ASSARSIDEKLF
TRBV5-1,TRBJ1-5,14,ASSLDPGFSGQPQH
TRBV10-2,TRBJ2-2,14,ASSESVGGPTGELF
TRBV2,TRBJ2-3,12,ASSQELLAPPQY
TRBV9,TRBJ1-5,12,ASSVTGDLQPQH
TRBV5-4,TRBJ1-2,12,ASSLETGSYGYT
TRBV7-9,TRBJ1-1,14,ASSQPSGVGDTEAF
TRBV27,TRBJ1-6,15,ASRRRQASSYNSPLH
TRBV20-1,TRBJ2-1,11,SASRLSYNEQF
TRBV9,TRBJ1-1,12,ASSSGDRSGEAF
TRBV4-1,TRBJ1-3,14,ASSQVQGANGNTIY
TRBV6-5,TRBJ2-5,10,ASSQATETQY
TRBV3-1/TRBV3-2,TRBJ1-1,12,ASSLSTGNTEAF
TRBV5-1,TRBJ2-7,13,ASSVDGTGAYEQY
TRBV19,TRBJ1-5,16,ASSISSGGWDSNQPQH
TRBV5-1,TRBJ2-2,14,ASSFESGIATGELF
TRBV4-2,TRBJ1-5,13,ASSQEEGASQPQH
TRBV19,TRBJ1-6,13,ASSIAGRLNSPLH
TRBV5-1,TRBJ2-7,11,ASRLAGYYEQY
TRBV6-5,TRBJ2-4,10,ASQLAKNIQY
TRBV30,TRBJ2-2,13,AWGGASGFTGELF
TRBV6-1,TRBJ1-1,12,ASSEPGMNTEAF
TRBV29-1,TRBJ2-7,10,SVEGVDYEQY
TRBV7-2,TRBJ1-5,13,ASSLDRGLYQPQH
TRBV3-1/TRBV3-2,TRBJ1-4,13,ASRQTGFRNEKLF
TRBV29-1,TRBJ1-2,12,SVSDRGLFDGYT
TRBV27,TRBJ1-1,9,ASCVRSEAF
TRBV19,TRBJ1-1,11,ASNYGQGVTAF
TRBV30,TRBJ2-3,14,ARTQRQKRGTDTQY
TRBV18,TRBJ2-3,12,ASSPWTGEDTQY
TRBV18,TRBJ2-7,12,ASSPSPGAYEQY